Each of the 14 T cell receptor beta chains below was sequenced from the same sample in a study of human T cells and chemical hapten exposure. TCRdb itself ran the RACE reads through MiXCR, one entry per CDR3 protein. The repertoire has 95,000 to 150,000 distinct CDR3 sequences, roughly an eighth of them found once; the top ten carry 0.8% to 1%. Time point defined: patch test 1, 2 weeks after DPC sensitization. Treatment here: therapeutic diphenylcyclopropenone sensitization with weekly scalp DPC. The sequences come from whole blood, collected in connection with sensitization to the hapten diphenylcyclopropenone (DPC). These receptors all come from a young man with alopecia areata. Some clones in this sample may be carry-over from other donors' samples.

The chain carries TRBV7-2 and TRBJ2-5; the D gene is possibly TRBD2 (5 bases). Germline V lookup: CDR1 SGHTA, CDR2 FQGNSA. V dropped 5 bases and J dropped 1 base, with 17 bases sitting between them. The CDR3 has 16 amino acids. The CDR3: CASSQRASRIQETQYF. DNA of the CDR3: TGTGCCAGCAGCCAGAGGGCTAGCCGAATCCAAGAGACCCAGTACTTC.

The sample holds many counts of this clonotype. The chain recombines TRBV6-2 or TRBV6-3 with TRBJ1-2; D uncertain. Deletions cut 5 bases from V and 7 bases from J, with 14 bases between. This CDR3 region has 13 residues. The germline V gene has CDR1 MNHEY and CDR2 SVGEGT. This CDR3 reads CASSNTLRSGYTF. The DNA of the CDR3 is TGTGCCAGCAGTAACACCTTGCGAAGTGGCTACACCTTC.

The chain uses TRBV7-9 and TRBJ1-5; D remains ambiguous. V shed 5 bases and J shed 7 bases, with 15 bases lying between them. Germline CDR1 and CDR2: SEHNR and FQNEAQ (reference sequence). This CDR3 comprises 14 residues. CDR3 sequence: CASSPVEGKQPQHF. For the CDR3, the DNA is TGTGCCAGCAGCCCGGTGGAGGGTAAGCAGCCCCAGCATTTT.

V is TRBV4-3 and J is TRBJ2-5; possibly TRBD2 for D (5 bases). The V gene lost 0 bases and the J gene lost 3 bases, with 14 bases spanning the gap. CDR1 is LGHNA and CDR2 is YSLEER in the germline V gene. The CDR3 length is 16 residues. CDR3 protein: CASSQEPMTGKETQYF. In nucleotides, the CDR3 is TGCGCCAGCAGCCAAGAACCAATGACGGGAAAAGAGACCCAGTACTTC.

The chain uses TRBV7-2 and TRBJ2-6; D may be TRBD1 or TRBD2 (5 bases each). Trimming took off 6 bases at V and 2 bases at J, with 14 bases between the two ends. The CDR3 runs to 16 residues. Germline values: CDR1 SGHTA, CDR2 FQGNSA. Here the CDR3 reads CASRTGDPTGANVLTF. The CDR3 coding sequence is TGTGCCAGCAGAACCGGGGACCCCACTGGGGCCAACGTCCTGACTTTC.

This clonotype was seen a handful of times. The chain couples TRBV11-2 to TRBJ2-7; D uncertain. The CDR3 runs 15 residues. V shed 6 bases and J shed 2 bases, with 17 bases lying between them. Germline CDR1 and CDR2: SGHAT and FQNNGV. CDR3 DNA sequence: TGTGCCAGCAGACCCTACTTGAATTTAGCCTACGAGCAGTACTTC. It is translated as CASRPYLNLAYEQYF.

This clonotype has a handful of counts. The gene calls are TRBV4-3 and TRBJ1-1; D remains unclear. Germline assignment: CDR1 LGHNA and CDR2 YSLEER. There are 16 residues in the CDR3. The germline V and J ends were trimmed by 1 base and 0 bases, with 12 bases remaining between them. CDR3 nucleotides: TGCGCCAGCAGCCAAGGTCTCGACCGGATGAACACTGAAGCTTTCTTT. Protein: CASSQGLDRMNTEAFF.

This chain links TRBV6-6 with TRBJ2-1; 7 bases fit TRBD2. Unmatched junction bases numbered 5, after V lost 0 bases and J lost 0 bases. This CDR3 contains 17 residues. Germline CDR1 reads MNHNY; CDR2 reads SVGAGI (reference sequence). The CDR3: CASSYSPGGSSYNEQFF. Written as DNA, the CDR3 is TGTGCCAGCAGTTACTCCCCGGGAGGAAGCTCCTACAATGAGCAGTTCTTC.

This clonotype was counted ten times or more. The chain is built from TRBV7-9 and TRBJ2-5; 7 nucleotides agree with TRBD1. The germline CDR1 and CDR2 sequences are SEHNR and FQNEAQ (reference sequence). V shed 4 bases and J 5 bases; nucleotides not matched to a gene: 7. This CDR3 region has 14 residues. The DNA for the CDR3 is TGTGCCAGCAGCTCCCTAGGGGGCTCGGAGACCCAGTACTTC. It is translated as CASSSLGGSETQYF.

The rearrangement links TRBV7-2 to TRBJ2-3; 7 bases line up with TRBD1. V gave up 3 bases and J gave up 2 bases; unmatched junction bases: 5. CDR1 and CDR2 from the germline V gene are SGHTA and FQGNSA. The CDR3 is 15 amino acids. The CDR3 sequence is CASSFIQGNTDTQYF. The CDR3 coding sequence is TGTGCCAGCAGCTTCATACAGGGGAACACAGATACGCAGTATTTT.

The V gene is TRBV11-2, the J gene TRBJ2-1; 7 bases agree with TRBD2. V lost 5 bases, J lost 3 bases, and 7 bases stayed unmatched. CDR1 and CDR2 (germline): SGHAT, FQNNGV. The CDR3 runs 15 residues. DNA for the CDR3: TGTGCCAGCAGCCCTTGGCGGGGGAACTACAATGAGCAGTTCTTC. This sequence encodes CASSPWRGNYNEQFF.

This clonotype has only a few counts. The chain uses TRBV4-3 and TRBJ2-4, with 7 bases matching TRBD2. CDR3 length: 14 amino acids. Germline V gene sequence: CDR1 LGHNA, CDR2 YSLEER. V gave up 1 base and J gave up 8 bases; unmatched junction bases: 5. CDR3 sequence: CASSQAGGTDIQYF. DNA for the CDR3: TGCGCCAGCAGCCAAGCCGGGGGGACGGACATTCAGTACTTC.

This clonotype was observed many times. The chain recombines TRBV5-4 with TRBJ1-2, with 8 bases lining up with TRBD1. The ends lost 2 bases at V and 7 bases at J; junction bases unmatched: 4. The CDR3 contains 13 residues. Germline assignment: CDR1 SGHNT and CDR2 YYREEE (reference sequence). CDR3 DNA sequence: TGTGCCAGCAGCTTACAGGGGGTCGGTGGCTACACCTTC. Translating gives CASSLQGVGGYTF.

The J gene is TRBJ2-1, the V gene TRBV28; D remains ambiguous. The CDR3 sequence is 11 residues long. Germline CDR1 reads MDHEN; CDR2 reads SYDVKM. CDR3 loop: CAYGAYNEQFF. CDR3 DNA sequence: TGTGCTTACGGTGCCTACAATGAGCAGTTCTTC. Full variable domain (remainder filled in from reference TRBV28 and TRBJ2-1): DVKVTQSSRYLVKRTGEKVFLECVQDMDHENMFWYRQDPGLGLRLIYFSYDVKMKEKGDIPEGYSVSREKKERFSLILESASTNQTSMYLCAYGAYNEQFFGPGTRLTVL.